This TCR beta chain emerged from a study of early stage breast cancer tumors. Study-wide results and caveats: Most shared enriched TCRB sequences were commonly generated ones. Tumors had approximately 2.7-fold higher T cell density than normal breast. In about 90% of the 16 patients, blood comparison separated tumor from normal breast.

The CDR3 length is 14 residues. CDR1 GTSNPN and CDR2 SVGIG come from the germline V gene (reference sequence). Each sample had two DNA replicates, 0.45 to 0.65 ug blood or roughly 1.4 ug tissue. TCRdb keeps only in-frame clones here, not all; method: immunoSEQ multiplex PCR. The data contain 55,000 to 70,000 clones, 80% of them seen just once; the ten biggest clones take up approximately 4.8%. Notes on this clone: The antigen is unknown. The junction and the germline gene differ at one end; a read error may be behind it.

Sequencing was performed on blood. The sequence came from a person aged 40 to 49 with breast cancer. This chain links TRBV30 with TRBJ2-2; tentatively, D is TRBD1 or TRBD2 (5 bases each). The CDR3, as DNA: TGTGCCTGGAGTTCTCCCGCAGGGAACCGGGGAGCTGTTTTT. This encodes CAWSSPAGNRGAVF.